One T cell receptor beta chain is described in this entry. The antigen remains undetermined. These data belong to a study of cytomegalovirus exposure and HLA in healthy donors. Findings and limits, study-wide: Most sequenced TCRs were rare (though some public TCRs occurred in many donors). Presence/absence analyses took donor sequencing depth as roughly uniform.

From germline, CDR1 is KGHSH and CDR2 LQKENI. V lost 3 bases and J 7 bases, leaving 7 bases between the germline ends. This CDR3 contains 12 residues. Use of 60 Vbeta and 13 Jbeta primers characterized the PCR. Assay: immunoSEQ multiplex PCR; the TCRdb copy retains only in-frame clones and omits some. Among some 150,000 clones listed, about 80% were seen once. This chain connects TRBV18 to TRBJ2-1; D unclear. Source material: PBMCs. The TCR sequence derives from a woman in her thirties or forties in good health and CMV-seronegative. The CDR3 spells CASSPARNEQFF. For the CDR3, the DNA is TGTGCCAGCTCACCCGCCCGGAATGAGCAGTTCTTC. Drawing the rest from reference TRBV18 and TRBJ2-1, the complete variable domain is NAGVMQNPRHLVRRRGQEARLRCSPMKGHSHVYWYRQLPEEGLKFMVYLQKENIIDESGMPKERFSAEFPKEGPSILRIQQVVRGDSAAYFCASSPARNEQFFGPGTRLTVL.